The present T cell receptor (beta chain) was sequenced within a study of Ad26.COV2.S vaccination and SARS-CoV-2 variants. The table came from immunoSEQ multiplex PCR; TCRdb's copy has only in-frame clones and leaves some out. The sample lists 300,000 to 400,000 clones; under 95% were seen once. A few counts support this clone. CDR1 SQVTM and CDR2 ANQGSEA come from the germline V gene. The CDR3 has 11 residues. Trimming took off 1 base at V and 7 bases at J, with 7 bases between the two ends. The material sequenced was peripheral blood, taken after recovery from COVID-19. The rearrangement joins TRBV29-1 to TRBJ1-2; no reliable D call. The sequence derives from a human donor who had recovered from COVID-19. Here the CDR3 DNA reads TGCAGCGTTGAAGGTGAAGGTGGCTACACCTTC. Translating it yields CSVEGEGGYTF.